This is a list of T cell receptor beta chains from one sample in a study of blood T cell repertoires in COVID-19. Only in-frame clones appear in the TCRdb table, and some are missing; sequencing was by immunoSEQ multiplex PCR. The data hold about 75,000 clones, with about four fifths observed a single time. The specimen was peripheral blood. The origin of the receptors is a woman of 80 years or more with active or convalescent COVID-19. Both conserved end residues are part of each CDR3. D genes are given only for firm matches. Only some rows state a clone size, as once, few, many or a class for expanded clones.

V gene	D gene	clone size	J gene	CDR3 length	CDR3 protein	CDR3 DNA
TRBV14	-	-	TRBJ2-7	16	CASSQGGSGLSYEQYF	TGTGCCAGCAGCCAAGGAGGTAGCGGTCTGTCCTACGAGCAGTACTTC
TRBV5-8	-	-	TRBJ2-7	15	CASSQPSGATYEQYF	TGTGCCAGCAGTCAACCGTCAGGGGCAACCTACGAGCAGTACTTC
TRBV6-1	-	-	TRBJ1-1	15	CASSDKPPRGTEAFF	TGTGCCAGCAGTGATAAACCCCCGAGGGGGACTGAAGCTTTCTTT
TRBV29-1	-	-	TRBJ2-7	14	CSVEDPGGPLEQYF	TGCAGCGTTGAAGATCCGGGGGGCCCTCTGGAGCAGTACTTC
TRBV19	-	-	TRBJ1-1	14	CASSMQLLNTEAFF	TGTGCCAGTAGTATGCAGTTATTGAACACTGAAGCTTTCTTT
TRBV28	-	-	TRBJ2-6	15	CASRLEVSGANVLTF	TGTGCCAGCAGGTTAGAGGTCTCTGGGGCCAACGTCCTGACTTTC
TRBV7-3	TRBD1	-	TRBJ1-2	13	CASSLRTGYGYTF	TGTGCCAGCAGCCTGCGGACAGGCTATGGCTACACCTTC
TRBV7-8	TRBD1	-	TRBJ2-1	18	CASSLGRGQGRFYNEQFF	TGTGCCAGCAGCTTAGGAAGGGGACAGGGTAGGTTTTACAATGAGCAGTTCTTC
TRBV7-3	-	-	TRBJ2-3	15	CASSLQGGLLDTQYF	TGTGCCAGCAGCTTACAGGGCGGCCTTCTTGATACGCAGTATTTT
TRBV7-2	TRBD1	few	TRBJ1-6	16	CASSLARDRVHSPLHF	TGTGCCAGCAGCTTAGCGCGGGACAGGGTACACTCACCCCTCCACTTT
TRBV2	-	-	TRBJ1-3	15	CASSEEITTGNTIYF	TGTGCCAGCAGTGAAGAGATAACTACTGGAAACACCATATATTTT
TRBV3-1/TRBV3-2	-	-	TRBJ1-5	12	CASSQDRGPQHF	TGTGCCAGCAGCCAGGACCGGGGGCCCCAGCATTTT
TRBV13	TRBD1	-	TRBJ2-7	14	CASSFSGGGYEQYF	TGTGCCAGCAGCTTTTCAGGGGGCGGGTACGAGCAGTACTTC
TRBV19	-	once	TRBJ2-1	14	CASTNLSSYNEQFF	TGTGCCAGTACTAACTTGAGCTCCTACAATGAGCAGTTCTTC
TRBV9	TRBD1	-	TRBJ1-3	19	CASSGGTGGTFGSGNTIYF	TGTGCCAGCAGCGGAGGGACAGGGGGCACCTTCGGCTCTGGAAACACCATATATTTT
TRBV6-6	-	-	TRBJ1-4	14	CASRADRYNEKLFF	TGTGCCAGCAGAGCCGACAGGTATAATGAAAAACTGTTTTTT